The 11 T cell receptor beta chains given below trace back to one sample, sequenced in a study of blood T cell repertoires in COVID-19. Generated by immunoSEQ multiplex PCR, the TCRdb table keeps only in-frame clones and is missing some. The data hold 40,000 to 50,000 clones, with more than 80% observed a single time. Sequenced: peripheral blood. The receptors here all came from a man aged 25 to 40 with active or convalescent COVID-19.

The CDR3 nucleotides are TGTGCCAGCAGCTCCGGGACTGGTCTCAGTAATGAGCAGTTCTTC. Amino acid sequence: CASSSGTGLSNEQFF. The chain links TRBV7-3 to TRBJ2-1; the D gene is possibly TRBD2 (6 bases). With 4 bases removed from V and 7 bases from J, the gap between germline ends came to 17 bases. The CDR3 loop spans 15 amino acids. CDR1 and CDR2 (germline): SGHTA, FQGTGA.

The chain combines TRBV19 with TRBJ2-7, with 7 bases matching TRBD2. Germline V gene lookup returns CDR1 LNHDA and CDR2 SQIVND (reference sequence). The CDR3 has 13 residues. Losses at the gene ends were 4 bases for V and 1 base for J; bases not matched to a gene: 1. CDR3 loop: CASSSGGSYEQYF. As DNA, the CDR3 is TGTGCCAGTAGTAGCGGGGGTTCCTACGAGCAGTACTTC.

The count of this clone is one. The V gene is TRBV6-1, the J gene TRBJ1-2; TRBD1 agrees at 8 bases. With 4 bases clipped from V and 3 bases from J, the junction kept 19 bases outside the gene matches. In germline, CDR1 is MNHNS, CDR2 SASEGT. CDR3 length equals 19 residues. The CDR3 region is CASSGGGQGWGNRDYGYTF. Here the CDR3 DNA reads TGTGCCAGCAGTGGAGGAGGACAGGGTTGGGGGAATAGGGACTATGGCTACACCTTC.

The chain is built from TRBV18 and TRBJ2-5, with TRBD1 as a possible D gene (6 bases). The CDR3 consists of 14 residues. The germline V gene has CDR1 KGHSH and CDR2 LQKENI. V lost 2 bases and J lost 2, with 9 bases in between. The CDR3 here is CASSPVGQQETQYF. In nucleotides, the CDR3 is TGTGCCAGCTCACCAGTTGGACAGCAAGAGACCCAGTACTTC.

A few counts support this clone. V and J are TRBV19 and TRBJ1-2, with a weak D call TRBD1 (6 bases). The CDR3 totals 13 residues. CDR1 and CDR2 from the germline V gene are LNHDA and SQIVND (reference sequence). V was clipped by 6 bases and J by 4 bases, with 12 bases between them. The CDR3 coding sequence is TGTGCCAGTAGAGCGACAGGTGTCTATGGCTACACCTTC. It codes for CASRATGVYGYTF.

This chain uses TRBV29-1 with TRBJ2-1, with 12 positions matching TRBD2. The CDR3 covers 18 residues. After removal of 0 bases from V and 0 bases from J, the junction contained 6 bases not matched to a gene. From germline, CDR1 is SQVTM and CDR2 ANQGSEA. The CDR3 DNA follows: TGCAGCGTTGAAGAGGGTCTAGCGGGAGGGCCCTCCTACAATGAGCAGTTCTTC. It specifies CSVEEGLAGGPSYNEQFF.

A word on this clone: The same CDR3 can be traced to other DNA sequences in this sample. The rearrangement uses TRBV18 and TRBJ2-5; perhaps TRBD2 as D (6 bases). V was clipped by 3 bases and J by 2 bases, with 7 bases between them. The germline gives CDR1 KGHSH, CDR2 LQKENI. The CDR3 loop spans 13 amino acids. CDR3: CASSPGLQETQYF. DNA for the CDR3: TGTGCCAGCTCACCGGGACTGCAAGAGACCCAGTACTTC.

The rearrangement joins TRBV14 to TRBJ1-1; TRBD1 is a possible D gene (5 bases). Trimming cost V 5 bases and J 1 base, with 8 bases left between them. The CDR3 covers 13 residues. Per germline, CDR1 SGHDN and CDR2 FVKESK. The CDR3 sequence: CASSVQENTEAFF. For the CDR3, the DNA is TGTGCCAGCAGCGTACAGGAGAACACTGAAGCTTTCTTT.

V gene TRBV7-8 combines with J gene TRBJ1-5; tentative D call: TRBD1 (6 bases). Per germline, CDR1 SGHVS and CDR2 FQNEAQ. V was pared by 3 bases and J by 1 base, with 7 bases between. The CDR3 contains 14 residues. This CDR3 is CASSLGASNQPQHF. The CDR3 DNA is TGTGCCAGCAGCTTGGGGGCGAGCAATCAGCCCCAGCATTTT.

The genes are TRBV6-5 and TRBJ1-6; 7 nucleotides match TRBD1. V was pared by 6 bases and J by 7 bases, with 3 bases of the junction left unmatched. CDR3 length: 13 residues. CDR1 is MNHEY and CDR2 is SVGAGI in the germline V gene. CDR3: CASRDRDNSPLHF. CDR3 coding DNA: TGTGCCAGCAGAGACAGGGACAATTCACCCCTCCACTTT.

The chain has TRBV11-3 and TRBJ2-7, with a weak D call TRBD1 (6 bases). CDR3 length: 16 amino acids. Trimming stripped 7 bases from V and 5 bases from J, with 24 bases between. CDR1 and CDR2 (germline): SGHNT, YENEEA. The CDR3 coding sequence is TGTGCCAGCATGGGCAGGGGCGAGCGAGGCCCCCACGAGCAGTACGTC. It specifies CASMGRGERGPHEQYV.